The text below deals with one TCR beta chain. The target antigen is unknown. The source of the sample is a study of T cells in localized non-small cell lung cancer. The study, taken as a whole, reports: Uninvolved adjacent lung showed the highest T cell clonality, exceeding tumor. Appearing in adjacent lung were a median roughly 60 of the top 100 tumor clones.

The CDR3 totals 14 residues. Germline V gene sequence: CDR1 LNHDA, CDR2 SQIVND (reference sequence). V was trimmed by 3 bases and J by 7 bases, leaving 13 bases between them. Assay used: immunoSEQ multiplex PCR; TCRdb lists only in-frame clones, some missing. Of some 22,000 clones listed, approximately 84% were seen once; the top ten hold around 4.8%. Sequencing was performed on PBMCs, taken before any cancer treatment. The source is a man aged 40 to 70 with stage II lung adenocarcinoma. The chain links TRBV19 to TRBJ2-1; D ambiguous. CDR3 residues: CASSIGNIINEQFF. The CDR3 nucleotides are TGTGCCAGTAGTATTGGGAACATAATTAATGAGCAGTTCTTC.